This passage covers 16 T cell receptor beta chains from one sample sequenced in a study of T cell clones after liver transplantation. Using immunoSEQ multiplex PCR, the repertoire was profiled, and TCRdb retains in-frame clones only, with some absent. The sample records some 59,000 clones, roughly two thirds being singletons. The sample consisted of CD4+ T cells from blood, taken before liver transplant. These receptors originate from a human donor who received a liver transplant.

The chain links TRBV18 to TRBJ1-1; the D is unclear. This CDR3 is built from 12 residues. Trimming shortened V by 6 bases and J by 0 bases, and 5 bases separated the two germline ends. Germline V gene sequence: CDR1 KGHSH, CDR2 LQKENI. CDR3 bases: TGTGCCAGCTCTAGCATGAACACTGAAGCTTTCTTT. The encoded protein is CASSSMNTEAFF.

J is TRBJ2-3 and V is TRBV7-9; D possibly corresponds to TRBD2 (5 bases). The CDR3 covers 13 residues. CDR1 and CDR2 (germline): SEHNR, FQNEAQ (reference sequence). V was clipped by 1 base and J by 6 bases, with 8 bases between them. CDR3 sequence (DNA): TGTGCCAGCAGCTTAGGAGCGGACGATACGCAGTATTTT. This encodes CASSLGADDTQYF. Based on the CDR3 plus reference TRBV7-9 and TRBJ2-3, the full variable domain is DTGVSQNPRHKITKRGQNVTFRCDPISEHNRLYWYRQTLGQGPEFLTYFQNEAQLEKSRLLSDRFSAERPKGSFSTLEIQRTEQGDSAMYLCASSLGADDTQYFGPGTRLTVL.

The V and J genes are TRBV19 and TRBJ2-7; maybe TRBD2 (5 bases). Looked up from germline, CDR1 is LNHDA and CDR2 is SQIVND (reference sequence). The CDR3 loop spans 16 amino acids. V lost 3 bases and J lost 0, with 15 bases in between. Written as DNA, the CDR3 is TGTGCCAGTAGTATTTTTAGTGCGGGCGGCTCCTACGAGCAGTACTTC. Its protein is CASSIFSAGGSYEQYF.

CDR3 sequence (DNA): TGCGCCAGCAGCGCCGGGACAGCTAACACTGAAGCTTTCTTT. It codes for CASSAGTANTEAFF. This chain links TRBV5-1 with TRBJ1-1, with 7 bases matching TRBD1. The CDR3 runs 14 residues. J lost 2 bases, V lost 4 bases, and 5 bases had no gene match. Per germline, CDR1 SGHRS and CDR2 YFSETQ.

The chain links TRBV28 to TRBJ2-2; possibly TRBD2 for D (6 bases). The germline CDR1 and CDR2 sequences are MDHEN and SYDVKM. This CDR3 region has 12 residues. V was trimmed by 6 bases and J by 8 bases, leaving 10 bases between them. CDR3 residues: CASSRGGGELFF. Here the CDR3 DNA reads TGTGCCAGCAGCCGTGGAGGGGGGGAGCTGTTTTTT.

The chain has TRBV2 and TRBJ2-2, with D tentatively TRBD2 (7 bases). The V gene's germline CDR1 is SNHLY and CDR2 FYNNEI. CDR3 length equals 16 residues. Trimming took 2 bases from V and 4 from J, leaving 14 bases between them. In DNA, the CDR3 is TGTGCCAGCAGTGAAAGGGGGGGCACGGTCACCGGGGAGCTGTTTTTT. Translation: CASSERGGTVTGELFF.

The chain combines TRBV29-1 with TRBJ1-1; TRBD1 matches 7 bases. V was pared by 5 bases and J by 1 base, with 10 bases of the junction left unmatched. Germline-derived CDR1 and CDR2 are SQVTM and ANQGSEA. This CDR3 is 15 amino acids long. CDR3 nucleotide sequence: TGCAGCGTTCGAGATCCACAGGGGAGGAACACTGAAGCTTTCTTT. Its translation is CSVRDPQGRNTEAFF.

The gene calls are TRBV10-3 and TRBJ2-1; tentatively, D is TRBD2 (7 bases). CDR1 is ENHRY and CDR2 is SYGVKD in the germline V gene. The CDR3 runs 15 residues. V dropped 6 bases and J dropped 2 bases, with 14 bases sitting between them. The CDR3: CAIRPRGGTYNEQFF. Here the CDR3 DNA reads TGTGCCATCAGACCTAGGGGGGGCACCTACAATGAGCAGTTCTTC.

The chain has TRBV6-1 and TRBJ1-4; D uncertain. The CDR3 length is 15 residues. CDR1 and CDR2 (germline): MNHNS, SASEGT. V was cut by 3 bases and J by 4 bases, with 12 bases left in between. The CDR3 DNA reads TGTGCCAGCAGTGATCAGACACCTTTTAATGAAAAACTGTTTTTT. It codes for CASSDQTPFNEKLFF.

Only a few counts were recorded for this clone. The chain is built from TRBV4-1 and TRBJ2-1, with D possibly being TRBD2 (6 bases). In germline, CDR1 is MGHRA, CDR2 YSYEKL. The CDR3 contains 14 residues. Trimming removed 4 bases at V and 12 bases at J, with 19 bases between. The DNA for the CDR3 is TGCGCCAGCAGCCTCCTCCGGGACTCCGGGGGGCAGTTCTTC. Its protein is CASSLLRDSGGQFF.

CDR3 sequence reads: CASSRRGGNEKLFF. As DNA, the CDR3 is TGTGCCAGCAGTCGACGGGGGGGCAATGAAAAACTGTTTTTT. V usage is TRBV6-5 and J usage is TRBJ1-4; weak D call: TRBD1 (6 bases). In germline, CDR1 is MNHEY, CDR2 SVGAGI. This CDR3 region has 14 residues. Deletions cut 5 bases from V and 5 bases from J, with 12 bases between.

CDR3 residues: CASSPWTSADEQYF. CDR3 sequence (DNA): TGTGCCAGCAGCCCTTGGACTAGCGCCGACGAGCAGTACTTC. The chain combines TRBV7-2 with TRBJ2-7, with 9 bases identical to TRBD2. V shed 5 bases and J 5 bases; nucleotides not matched to a gene: 7. In germline, CDR1 is SGHTA, CDR2 FQGNSA. The CDR3 spans 14 residues.

This rearrangement joins TRBV2 to TRBJ2-7; 7 bases map to TRBD2. The CDR3 contains 12 residues. Per germline, CDR1 SNHLY and CDR2 FYNNEI. Trimming at V came to 4 bases and at J to 5 bases, leaving 2 bases not matched to a gene. CDR3 region: CASSVRGDEQYF. Here the CDR3 DNA reads TGTGCCAGCAGTGTACGGGGGGACGAGCAGTACTTC.

This clone is medium-sized (0.01 to 0.1%) by share. This chain uses TRBV7-2 with TRBJ2-5, with D possibly matching TRBD1 (6 bases). Germline CDR1 is SGHTA and CDR2 is FQGNSA. The CDR3 contains 14 residues. V was trimmed by 2 bases and J by 4 bases, leaving 11 bases between them. CDR3 sequence: CASSLSQGRETQYF. The CDR3 DNA reads TGTGCCAGCAGCTTATCTCAGGGGAGAGAGACCCAGTACTTC.

In this sample, this clone turned up many times. The chain combines TRBV6-1 with TRBJ1-3, with 11 nucleotides matching TRBD1. CDR1 is MNHNS, CDR2 SASEGT, per germline. This CDR3 is 15 amino acids long. The V segment lost 2 bases and the J segment 8 bases; nucleotides outside the gene matches: 5. CDR3 in DNA: TGTGCCAGCAGTGAACCGGACAGGGGGCTGGACACCATATATTTT. Translated, it gives CASSEPDRGLDTIYF.

Here the CDR3 DNA reads TGCGCCAGCAGCCAAGAACCCGGGACTAGGAAAGAGACCCAGTACTTC. It is translated as CASSQEPGTRKETQYF. V and J are TRBV4-1 and TRBJ2-5; TRBD2 aligns across 8 bases. Germline loops: CDR1 MGHRA, CDR2 YSYEKL. The CDR3 contains 16 residues. J gave up 3 bases and V 0 bases, and 6 bases lay outside the gene matches.